Each of the 29 T cell receptor beta chains below was sequenced from the same sample in a study of monozygotic twins with cystic fibrosis. Some clones are missing from TCRdb's copy, which holds only in-frame ones; the method was immunoSEQ multiplex PCR. The sample lists roughly 14,000 clones, roughly 98% occurring once. Sequencing was carried out using blood. Receptor source: a girl aged 2 to 9 with cystic fibrosis.

The V call is TRBV19, the J call TRBJ1-2; 8 bases are a match to TRBD1. The CDR3 has 14 residues. Germline V lookup: CDR1 LNHDA, CDR2 SQIVND (reference sequence). The junction had 5 bases not matched to a gene; V was cut back by 4 bases and J by 4 bases. The CDR3 DNA reads TGTGCCAGTAGTAGGACAGGGCGTGGCTATGGCTACACCTTC. It yields the protein CASSRTGRGYGYTF.

The V call is TRBV15, the J call TRBJ2-7, with D unclear. The CDR3 covers 14 residues. V was trimmed by 0 bases and J by 3 bases, leaving 9 bases between them. CDR1 is LNHNV, CDR2 YYDKDF, per germline (reference sequence). CDR3 protein: CATSRERIFYEQYF. The CDR3 DNA is TGTGCCACCAGCAGAGAACGGATCTTCTACGAGCAGTACTTC.

The chain combines TRBV7-9 with TRBJ2-7; a weak D match, TRBD2 (5 bases). Trimming cost V 0 bases and J 7 bases, with 10 bases left between them. Germline values: CDR1 SEHNR, CDR2 FQNEAQ (reference sequence). The CDR3 loop spans 13 amino acids. The CDR3 region is CASSLAGVEEQYF. The CDR3 coding sequence is TGTGCCAGCAGCTTAGCCGGGGTGGAGGAGCAGTACTTC.

J is TRBJ1-2 and V is TRBV5-4; weak D call: TRBD1 (5 bases). CDR1 SGHNT and CDR2 YYREEE come from the germline V gene (reference sequence). The length of the CDR3 is 14 residues. Between the trimmed V and J ends, which lost 4 bases and 6 bases, there was a span of 16 bases. The CDR3 coding sequence is TGTGCCAGCAGCCCAGGACACCTCTTAGATGGCTACACCTTC. It translates to CASSPGHLLDGYTF. The full variable domain, rest sourced from reference TRBV5-4 and TRBJ1-2, is ETGVTQSPTHLIKTRGQQVTLRCSSQSGHNTVSWYQQALGQGPQFIFQYYREEENGRGNFPPRFSGLQFPNYSSELNVNALELDDSALYLCASSPGHLLDGYTFGSGTRLTVV.

The chain uses TRBV30 and TRBJ2-5; TRBD1 matches at 8 bases. This CDR3 contains 14 residues. J was trimmed by 5 bases and V by 0 bases; bases with no gene match: 5. Germline CDR1 reads GTSNPN; CDR2 reads SVGIG (reference sequence). Here the CDR3 reads CAWSVQGDRETQYF. The CDR3, as DNA: TGTGCCTGGAGTGTACAGGGGGATAGGGAGACCCAGTACTTC.

V gene TRBV19 combines with J gene TRBJ1-3; the D is unclear. Germline-derived CDR1 and CDR2 are LNHDA and SQIVND (reference sequence). CDR3 size: 12 residues. V was shortened by 2 bases and J by 2 bases, with 1 base between the two germline ends. The CDR3 region has the DNA TGTGCCAGTAGTATAACTGGAAACACCATATATTTT. Its protein product is CASSITGNTIYF.

The rearrangement joins TRBV6-5 to TRBJ2-7; TRBD1 agrees at 7 bases. Germline values: CDR1 MNHEY, CDR2 SVGAGI. V lost 5 bases to trimming and J lost 3 bases; unmatched junction nucleotides: 4. This CDR3 contains 13 residues. CDR3: CASSPDRDYEQYF. CDR3 DNA: TGTGCCAGCAGTCCAGACAGGGACTACGAGCAGTACTTC.

The J gene is TRBJ1-1, the V gene TRBV10-2; D is unresolved. Trimming removed 2 bases at V and 4 bases at J, with 5 bases between. The CDR3 runs 12 residues. Germline CDR1 reads WSHSY; CDR2 reads SAAADI. CDR3 residues: CASSEGRTEAFF. Written as DNA, the CDR3 is TGCGCCAGCAGTGAGGGTCGCACTGAAGCTTTCTTT.

The gene calls are TRBV4-3 and TRBJ2-1, with D perhaps assigned TRBD1 or TRBD2 (6 bases each). Germline values: CDR1 LGHNA, CDR2 YSLEER. The CDR3 totals 16 residues. Trimming cost V 0 bases and J 1 base, with 10 bases left between them. CDR3 sequence: CASSQDKGGSYNEQFF. The CDR3 DNA reads as TGCGCCAGCAGCCAAGATAAAGGGGGGTCCTACAATGAGCAGTTCTTC.

The chain couples TRBV2 to TRBJ2-4, with a tentative D call TRBD2 (6 bases). The CDR3 is 13 amino acids. Trimming removed 4 bases at V and 12 bases at J, with 16 bases between. Germline V CDR1 and CDR2: SNHLY, FYNNEI. Written as DNA, the CDR3 is TGTGCCAGCAGTGTCACCCCAGAGGGAGGTCAGTACTTC. It specifies CASSVTPEGGQYF.

The rearrangement uses TRBV27 and TRBJ2-1; 7 bases map to TRBD2. The CDR3 runs to 14 residues. Trimming took 3 bases from V and 2 from J; bases not matched to a gene: 1. Germline V lookup: CDR1 MNHEY, CDR2 SMNVEV (reference sequence). The DNA for the CDR3 is TGTGCCAGCAGTTTGGCGGGGGCCTACAATGAGCAGTTCTTC. This encodes CASSLAGAYNEQFF.

CDR3 in DNA: TGTGCCAGCAGTTATCCAGGGGGCTACGAGCAGTACTTC. It is translated as CASSYPGGYEQYF. The gene calls are TRBV27 and TRBJ2-7; 7 positions agree with TRBD1. Germline CDR1 is MNHEY and CDR2 is SMNVEV (reference sequence). V dropped 4 bases and J dropped 3; count of bases not matched to a gene: 3. The CDR3 is made up of 13 amino acids.

The chain links TRBV7-9 to TRBJ1-3, with a possible D match to TRBD1 (5 bases). V lost 0 bases and J 3 bases, leaving 9 bases between the germline ends. This CDR3 has 15 residues. Germline V gene data show CDR1 as SEHNR and CDR2 as FQNEAQ (reference sequence). In DNA form, the CDR3 reads TGTGCCAGCAGCTTAGCAAGGGGCGGTGGAAACACCATATATTTT. Residues: CASSLARGGGNTIYF.

The J gene is TRBJ1-1, the V gene TRBV10-3; unclear D gene. Between the trimmed V and J ends, which lost 6 bases and 1 base, there was a span of 6 bases. This CDR3 is 12 amino acids long. Looked up from germline, CDR1 is ENHRY and CDR2 is SYGVKD. DNA of the CDR3: TGTGCCATCAGCCCAGGGAACACTGAAGCTTTCTTT. Translated: CAISPGNTEAFF.

The chain has TRBV14 and TRBJ2-5, with a possible D match to TRBD1 (6 bases). The CDR3 has 17 residues. The ends were cut back, 4 bases at V and 4 bases at J, with 22 bases in the middle. Germline-derived CDR1 and CDR2 are SGHDN and FVKESK. In nucleotides, the CDR3 is TGTGCCAGCAGCCGAAGCTTGGGGGCCAGGGGTCGAGAGACCCAGTACTTC. Protein sequence: CASSRSLGARGRETQYF. The full variable domain, its missing parts supplied by reference TRBV14 and TRBJ2-5, is EAGVTQFPSHSVIEKGQTVTLRCDPISGHDNLYWYRRVMGKEIKFLLHFVKESKQDESGMPNNRFLAERTGGTYSTLKVQPAELEDSGVYFCASSRSLGARGRETQYFGPGTRLLVL.

The chain carries TRBV18 and TRBJ1-5, with D possibly TRBD1 on 5 matching bases. This CDR3 has 15 amino acids. The V gene's germline CDR1 is KGHSH and CDR2 LQKENI. V gave up 3 bases and J gave up 7 bases, with 16 bases separating them. CDR3 amino acids: CASSPVTGLEQPQHF. Here the CDR3 DNA reads TGTGCCAGCTCACCGGTTACAGGTCTGGAGCAGCCCCAGCATTTT.

The chain joins TRBV4-1 to TRBJ1-2, with D perhaps matching TRBD1 (5 bases). This CDR3 is 19 amino acids long. Germline-derived CDR1 and CDR2 are MGHRA and YSYEKL. Trimming took off 2 bases at V and 0 bases at J, with 22 bases between the two ends. CDR3: CASSQSLSRDFRANYGYTF. The CDR3 nucleotides are TGCGCCAGCAGCCAATCGCTTTCCCGCGATTTCAGGGCTAACTATGGCTACACCTTC.

This chain uses TRBV6-6 with TRBJ2-5; D gene ambiguous. The CDR3 has 15 residues. V was trimmed by 0 bases and J by 0 bases, leaving 8 bases between them. Germline CDR1 MNHNY, CDR2 SVGAGI (reference sequence). As DNA, the CDR3 is TGTGCCAGCAGTTACTCCGGCACCTACCAAGAGACCCAGTACTTC. Translation gives CASSYSGTYQETQYF.

V and J are TRBV25-1 and TRBJ1-2, with no clear D. In germline, CDR1 is MGHDK, CDR2 SYGVNS. This CDR3 comprises 16 residues. The germline V and J ends were trimmed by 2 bases and 4 bases, with 17 bases remaining between them. The CDR3 reads CASSEGGGSQPYGYTF. DNA of the CDR3: TGTGCCAGCAGTGAAGGTGGAGGTTCCCAGCCCTATGGCTACACCTTC.

CDR3 coding DNA: TGTGCCAGCAGCCTAGACAGGGGTGTCACTGAAGCTTTCTTT. The encoded protein is CASSLDRGVTEAFF. The chain carries TRBV4-2 and TRBJ1-1, with 8 bases identical to TRBD1. The CDR3 is 14 residues long. Per germline, CDR1 LGHNA and CDR2 YNFKEQ. V gave up 4 bases and J gave up 4 bases; unmatched junction bases: 5.

The chain carries TRBV7-9 and TRBJ2-3; 9 nucleotides align to TRBD2. This CDR3 is built from 15 residues. V trimming: 6 bases; J trimming: 11 bases; junction bases outside the gene matches: 15. Looked up from germline, CDR1 is SEHNR and CDR2 is FQNEAQ (reference sequence). The CDR3 loop is CASSYSGSPHGGQYF. The DNA of the CDR3 is TGTGCCAGCAGTTATAGCGGGAGCCCCCATGGTGGGCAGTATTTT. Complete variable domain (other parts from reference TRBV7-9 and TRBJ2-3): DTGVSQNPRHKITKRGQNVTFRCDPISEHNRLYWYRQTLGQGPEFLTYFQNEAQLEKSRLLSDRFSAERPKGSFSTLEIQRTEQGDSAMYLCASSYSGSPHGGQYFGPGTRLTVL.

The chain couples TRBV25-1 to TRBJ1-4, with 7 bases identical to TRBD1. Germline V gene sequence: CDR1 MGHDK, CDR2 SYGVNS. V was clipped by 3 bases and J by 8 bases; unmatched bases: 12. This CDR3 contains 16 residues. The CDR3 DNA follows: TGTGCCAGCAGTGACATAACAGGGGAGTTCCGGGAAAAACTGTTTTTT. It is translated as CASSDITGEFREKLFF.

This clone has a single count. J is TRBJ1-5 and V is TRBV20-1; D may be TRBD1 (5 bases). Between the trimmed V and J ends, which lost 0 bases and 10 bases, there was a span of 7 bases. The CDR3 is 11 residues long. Germline CDR1 reads DFQATT; CDR2 reads SNEGSKA (reference sequence). The CDR3 DNA follows: TGCAGTGCTAGAGAGACAGTTCCCCAGCATTTT. Protein sequence: CSARETVPQHF.

The J gene is TRBJ2-5, the V gene TRBV2; 11 bases agree with TRBD2. This CDR3 comprises 18 residues. V lost 2 bases, J lost 5 bases, and 13 bases stayed unmatched. Germline V gene data show CDR1 as SNHLY and CDR2 as FYNNEI. In DNA form, the CDR3 reads TGTGCCAGCAGTGAAACTCCACGGACTAGCGGGTGCGGGGAGACCCAGTACTTC. It translates to CASSETPRTSGCGETQYF.

This chain joins TRBV30 and TRBJ1-1; 9 bases are shared with TRBD1. This CDR3 has 13 amino acids. Trimming took 1 base from V and 6 from J; bases not matched to a gene: 3. The germline V gene has CDR1 GTSNPN and CDR2 SVGIG (reference sequence). CDR3: CAWSARTGAEAFF. CDR3 coding DNA: TGTGCCTGGAGTGCTCGGACAGGGGCTGAAGCTTTCTTT.

The chain is built from TRBV7-2 and TRBJ2-7; 7 bases line up with TRBD1. Germline V gene data show CDR1 as SGHTA and CDR2 as FQGNSA. Trimming cost V 1 base and J 1 base; bases outside gene matches: 4. CDR3 length: 15 residues. CDR3 DNA sequence: TGTGCCAGCAGCTTAGGAGGGACAGCATCCTACGAGCAGTACTTC. Translated: CASSLGGTASYEQYF.

This clone has just one count. The V call is TRBV6-1, the J call TRBJ1-2; no clear D. Germline CDR1 is MNHNS and CDR2 is SASEGT. This CDR3 has 14 residues. V lost 2 bases, J lost 0 bases, and 7 bases lay in between. CDR3 amino acids: CASSEHGSNYGYTF. CDR3 coding DNA: TGTGCCAGCAGTGAACACGGCTCTAACTATGGCTACACCTTC.

J is TRBJ2-7 and V is TRBV30, with 9 bases fitting TRBD1. Germline V CDR1 and CDR2: GTSNPN, SVGIG (reference sequence). The junction had 0 bases not matched to a gene; V was cut back by 0 bases and J by 3 bases. The CDR3 extends over 13 amino acids. The CDR3 protein is CAWSVDRGYEQYF. CDR3 sequence (DNA): TGTGCCTGGAGTGTGGACAGGGGCTACGAGCAGTACTTC.

The chain has TRBV6-1 and TRBJ1-1; the D gene is possibly TRBD1 (6 bases). V was pared by 0 bases and J by 10 bases, with 18 bases between. Looked up from germline, CDR1 is MNHNS and CDR2 is SASEGT. CDR3 length: 15 amino acids. CDR3 sequence: CASSEAVGTPFRAFF. The CDR3 nucleotides are TGTGCCAGCAGTGAAGCCGTAGGGACACCATTCAGAGCTTTCTTT.